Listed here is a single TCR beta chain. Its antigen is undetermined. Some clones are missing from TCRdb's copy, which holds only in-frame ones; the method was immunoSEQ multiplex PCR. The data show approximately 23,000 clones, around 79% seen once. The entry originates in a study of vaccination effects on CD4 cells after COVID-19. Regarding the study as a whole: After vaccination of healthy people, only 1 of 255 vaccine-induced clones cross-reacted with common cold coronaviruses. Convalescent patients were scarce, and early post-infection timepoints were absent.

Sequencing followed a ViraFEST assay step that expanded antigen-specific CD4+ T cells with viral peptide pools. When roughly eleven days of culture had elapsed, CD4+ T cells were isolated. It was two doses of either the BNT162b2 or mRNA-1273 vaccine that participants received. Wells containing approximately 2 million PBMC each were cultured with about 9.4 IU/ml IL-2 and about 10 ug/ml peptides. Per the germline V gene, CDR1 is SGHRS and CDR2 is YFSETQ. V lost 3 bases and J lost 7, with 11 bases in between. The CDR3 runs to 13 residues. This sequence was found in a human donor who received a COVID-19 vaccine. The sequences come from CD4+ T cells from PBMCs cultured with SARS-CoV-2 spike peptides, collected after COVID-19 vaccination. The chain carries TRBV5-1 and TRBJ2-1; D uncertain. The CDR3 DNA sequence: TGCGCCAGCAGCTCAACCTTGGGGAATGAGCAGTTCTTC. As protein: CASSSTLGNEQFF.